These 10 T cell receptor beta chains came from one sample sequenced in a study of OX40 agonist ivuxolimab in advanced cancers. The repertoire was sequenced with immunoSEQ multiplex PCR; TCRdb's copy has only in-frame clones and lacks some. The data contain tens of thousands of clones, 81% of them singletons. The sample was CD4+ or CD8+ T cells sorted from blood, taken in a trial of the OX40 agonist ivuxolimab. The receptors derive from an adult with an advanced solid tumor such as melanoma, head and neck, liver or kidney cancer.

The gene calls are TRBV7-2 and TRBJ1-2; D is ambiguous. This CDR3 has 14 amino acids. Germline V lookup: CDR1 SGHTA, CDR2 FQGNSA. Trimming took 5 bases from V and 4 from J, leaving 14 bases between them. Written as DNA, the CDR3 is TGTGCCAGCAGCCCGAATGGCCTCAGCTATGGCTACACCTTC. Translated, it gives CASSPNGLSYGYTF.

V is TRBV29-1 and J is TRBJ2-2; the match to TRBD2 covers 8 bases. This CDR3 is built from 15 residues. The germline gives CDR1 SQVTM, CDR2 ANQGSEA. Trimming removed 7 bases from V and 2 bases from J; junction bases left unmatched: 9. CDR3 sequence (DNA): TGCAGCGCAGACCTGGCGGGAGGCAACACCGGGGAGCTGTTTTTT. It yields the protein CSADLAGGNTGELFF.

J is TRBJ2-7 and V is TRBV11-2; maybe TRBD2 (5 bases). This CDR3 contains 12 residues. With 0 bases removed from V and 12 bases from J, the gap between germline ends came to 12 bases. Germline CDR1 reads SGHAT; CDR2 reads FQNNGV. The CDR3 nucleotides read TGTGCCAGCAGCTTAGATATTGCTAGCCGGTACTTC. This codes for CASSLDIASRYF. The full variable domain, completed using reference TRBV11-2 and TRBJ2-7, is EAGVAQSPRYKIIEKRQSVAFWCNPISGHATLYWYQQILGQGPKLLIQFQNNGVVDDSQLPKDRFSAERLKGVDSTLKIQPAKLEDSAVYLCASSLDIASRYFGPGTRLTVT.

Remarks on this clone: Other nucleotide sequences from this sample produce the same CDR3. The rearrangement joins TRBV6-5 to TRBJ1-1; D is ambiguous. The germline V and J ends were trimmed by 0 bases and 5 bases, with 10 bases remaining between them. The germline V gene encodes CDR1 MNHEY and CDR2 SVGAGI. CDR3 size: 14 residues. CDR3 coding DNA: TGTGCCAGCAGTTACTCCTCTAAGGGAACTGAAGCTTTCTTT. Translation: CASSYSSKGTEAFF.

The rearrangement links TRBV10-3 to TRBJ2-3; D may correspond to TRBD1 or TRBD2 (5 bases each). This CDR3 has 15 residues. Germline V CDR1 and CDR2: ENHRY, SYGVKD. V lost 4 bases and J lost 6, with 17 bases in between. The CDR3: CAISAPGTSSDTQYF. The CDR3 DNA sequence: TGTGCCATCAGTGCCCCGGGGACGTCAAGTGATACGCAGTATTTT.

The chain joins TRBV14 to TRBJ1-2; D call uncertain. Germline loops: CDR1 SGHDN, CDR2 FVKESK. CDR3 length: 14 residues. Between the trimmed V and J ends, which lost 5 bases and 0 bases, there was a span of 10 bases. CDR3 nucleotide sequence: TGTGCCAGCAGCTTATACATTGCTAACTATGGCTACACCTTC. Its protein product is CASSLYIANYGYTF.

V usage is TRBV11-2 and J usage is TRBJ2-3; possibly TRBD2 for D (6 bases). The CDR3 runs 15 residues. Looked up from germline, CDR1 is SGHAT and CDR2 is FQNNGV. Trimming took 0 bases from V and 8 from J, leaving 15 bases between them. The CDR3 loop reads CASSLEEGTWGTQYF. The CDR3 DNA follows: TGTGCCAGCAGCTTAGAGGAGGGGACCTGGGGTACGCAGTATTTT.

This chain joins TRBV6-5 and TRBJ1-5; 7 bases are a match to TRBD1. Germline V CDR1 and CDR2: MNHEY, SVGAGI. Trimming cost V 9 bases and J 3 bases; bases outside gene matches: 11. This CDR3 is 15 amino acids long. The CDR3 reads CASSSSGGDNQPQHF. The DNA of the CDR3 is TGTGCCAGTAGCTCATCAGGGGGAGACAATCAGCCCCAGCATTTT.

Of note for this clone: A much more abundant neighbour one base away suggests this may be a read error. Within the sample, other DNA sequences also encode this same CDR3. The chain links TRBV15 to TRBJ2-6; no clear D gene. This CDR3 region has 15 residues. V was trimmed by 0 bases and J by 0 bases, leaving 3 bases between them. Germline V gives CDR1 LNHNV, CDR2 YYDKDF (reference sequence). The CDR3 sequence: CATSRDNSGANVLTF. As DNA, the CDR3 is TGTGCCACCAGCAGAGACAACTCTGGGGCCAACGTCCTGACTTTC.

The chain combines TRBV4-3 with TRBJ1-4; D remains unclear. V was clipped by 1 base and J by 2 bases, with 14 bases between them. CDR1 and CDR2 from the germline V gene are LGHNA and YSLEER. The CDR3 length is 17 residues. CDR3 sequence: CASSQVSSGGTNEKLFF. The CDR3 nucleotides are TGCGCCAGCAGCCAAGTGTCATCAGGAGGGACTAATGAAAAACTGTTTTTT.